Listed below are T cell receptor beta chains from one sample, sequenced in a study of blood T cell repertoires in COVID-19. This table comes from immunoSEQ multiplex PCR, and its TCRdb copy is limited to in-frame clones, with some not included. The sample carries around 95,000 clones, 85% recorded once. The sequenced sample was peripheral blood. These receptors came from a man aged 50 to 60 with active or convalescent COVID-19. Both conserved end residues are part of each CDR3. D genes are given only for firm matches. A clone size is listed for some rows: how often the clone was seen (once, few, many), or a class if it is expanded.

TRBD1	TRBV19	-	TRBJ1-6	CASSLTGGGSRAPLHF	TGTGCCAGTAGCCTGACAGGGGGAGGTTCGAGGGCACCCCTCCACTTT
-	TRBV30	once	TRBJ2-3	CAWSSQGSGTDTQYF	TGTGCCTGGAGTTCACAGGGTTCGGGCACAGATACGCAGTATTTT
-	TRBV6-1	-	TRBJ1-2	CASSEELGQGKNYGYTF	TGTGCCAGCAGTGAAGAATTGGGGCAGGGGAAAAACTATGGCTACACCTTC
-	TRBV19	-	TRBJ2-5	CATGIQETQYF	TGTGCCACCGGTATCCAAGAGACCCAGTACTTC
TRBD2	TRBV7-6	-	TRBJ2-3	CASSLRLAGVSTDTQYF	TGTGCCAGCAGCTTAAGGCTAGCGGGAGTTAGCACAGATACGCAGTATTTT
-	TRBV2	-	TRBJ1-1	CASVTGVSTEAFF	TGTGCCAGCGTTACGGGAGTGAGCACTGAAGCTTTCTTT
-	TRBV7-9	-	TRBJ2-5	CASSLLSGETQYF	TGTGCCAGCAGCTTACTCTCGGGGGAGACCCAGTACTTC
TRBD2	TRBV5-8	-	TRBJ2-5	CASSSLAGGFLRETQYF	TGTGCCAGCAGCAGCCTAGCGGGAGGCTTCCTTCGGGAGACCCAGTACTTC
TRBD1	TRBV5-6	few	TRBJ2-3	CASTQGVTDTQYF	TGTGCCAGCACACAGGGGGTAACAGATACGCAGTATTTT
-	TRBV12-3/TRBV12-4	once	TRBJ2-7	CASSLRDEQYF	TGTGCCAGCAGTTTGAGAGACGAGCAGTACTTC
-	TRBV6-5	-	TRBJ2-2	CASRSPNTGELFF	TGTGCCAGCAGGAGTCCGAACACCGGGGAGCTGTTTTTT
TRBD1	TRBV28	-	TRBJ1-2	CASSLDGTGNYGYTF	TGTGCCAGCAGTTTAGATGGGACAGGAAATTATGGCTACACCTTC
-	TRBV19	-	TRBJ1-5	CASSIDRVQPQHF	TGTGCCAGTAGTATAGATCGGGTTCAGCCCCAGCATTTT
-	TRBV13	-	TRBJ2-7	CASSFQPGHRNYEQYF	TGTGCCAGCAGCTTCCAACCGGGACACCGGAATTACGAGCAGTACTTC
TRBD2	TRBV2	few	TRBJ2-3	CASSGSGRGADTQYF	TGTGCCAGCAGTGGGAGCGGGAGGGGGGCAGATACGCAGTATTTT
TRBD2	TRBV27	-	TRBJ2-1	CASTGTSLYNEQFF	TGTGCCAGTACCGGGACTAGCCTATACAATGAGCAGTTCTTC
-	TRBV5-4	-	TRBJ2-4	CASSSRGSEAKNIQYF	TGTGCCAGCAGCTCTAGGGGGAGTGAGGCCAAAAACATTCAGTACTTC
-	TRBV27	-	TRBJ2-7	CASSLTWQAYEQYF	TGTGCCAGCAGTTTAACGTGGCAGGCCTACGAGCAGTACTTC